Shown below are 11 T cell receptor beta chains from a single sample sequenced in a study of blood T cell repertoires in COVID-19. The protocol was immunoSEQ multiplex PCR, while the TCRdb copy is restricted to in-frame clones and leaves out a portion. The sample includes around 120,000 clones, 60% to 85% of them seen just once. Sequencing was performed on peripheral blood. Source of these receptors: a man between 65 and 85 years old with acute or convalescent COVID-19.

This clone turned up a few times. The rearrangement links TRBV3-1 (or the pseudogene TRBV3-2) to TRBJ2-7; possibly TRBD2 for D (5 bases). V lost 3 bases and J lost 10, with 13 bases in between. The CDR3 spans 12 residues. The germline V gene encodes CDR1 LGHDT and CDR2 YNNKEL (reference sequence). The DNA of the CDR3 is TGTGCCAGCAGCCATAAGATCGGGGTACAGTACTTC. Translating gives CASSHKIGVQYF.

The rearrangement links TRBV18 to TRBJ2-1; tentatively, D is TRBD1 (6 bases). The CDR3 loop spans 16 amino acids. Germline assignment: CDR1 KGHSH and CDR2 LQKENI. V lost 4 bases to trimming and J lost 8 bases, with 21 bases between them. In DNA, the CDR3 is TGTGCCAGCTCACTCGGACAGACCCCCGGCTCCGATGAGCAGTTCTTC. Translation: CASSLGQTPGSDEQFF.

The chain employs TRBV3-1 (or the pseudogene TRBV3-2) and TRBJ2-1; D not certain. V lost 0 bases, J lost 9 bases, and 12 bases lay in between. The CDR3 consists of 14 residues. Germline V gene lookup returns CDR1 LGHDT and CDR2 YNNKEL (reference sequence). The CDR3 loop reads CASSQDTVVVEQFF. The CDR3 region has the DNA TGTGCCAGCAGCCAAGATACAGTTGTCGTTGAGCAGTTCTTC.

Written as DNA, the CDR3 is TGCAGCGTTGAGGGAGGGACGGGAAGCACAGATACGCAGTATTTT. It encodes CSVEGGTGSTDTQYF. The gene calls are TRBV29-1 and TRBJ2-3, with 7 bases that match TRBD2. This CDR3 spans 15 amino acids. V shed 3 bases, J shed 0 bases, and the junction held 6 bases outside the gene matches. The germline V gene has CDR1 SQVTM and CDR2 ANQGSEA.

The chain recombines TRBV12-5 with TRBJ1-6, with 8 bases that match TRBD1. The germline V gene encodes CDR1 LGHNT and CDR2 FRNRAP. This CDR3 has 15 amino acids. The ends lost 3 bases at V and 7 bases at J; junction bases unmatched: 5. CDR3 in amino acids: CASGLGQGYNSPLHF. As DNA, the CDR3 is TGTGCTAGTGGTTTAGGACAGGGATACAATTCACCCCTCCACTTT.

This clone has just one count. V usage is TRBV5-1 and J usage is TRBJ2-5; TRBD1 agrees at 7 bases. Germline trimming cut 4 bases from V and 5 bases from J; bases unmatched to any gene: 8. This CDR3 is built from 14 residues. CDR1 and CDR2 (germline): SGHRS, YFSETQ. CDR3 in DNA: TGCGCCAGCAGCGTACAGGGGACGGGGGAGACCCAGTACTTC. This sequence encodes CASSVQGTGETQYF.

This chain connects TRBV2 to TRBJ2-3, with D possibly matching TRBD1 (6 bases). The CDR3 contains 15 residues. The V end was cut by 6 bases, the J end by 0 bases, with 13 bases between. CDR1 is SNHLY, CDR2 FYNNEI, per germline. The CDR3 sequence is CASSPGQSSTDTQYF. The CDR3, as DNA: TGTGCCAGCAGCCCTGGACAGTCTAGCACAGATACGCAGTATTTT.

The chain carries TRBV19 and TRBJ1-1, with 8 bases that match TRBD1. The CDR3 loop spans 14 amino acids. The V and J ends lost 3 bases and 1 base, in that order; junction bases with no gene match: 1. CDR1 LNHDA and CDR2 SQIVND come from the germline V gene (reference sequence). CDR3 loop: CASSIDRGNTEAFF. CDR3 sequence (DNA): TGTGCCAGTAGTATCGACAGGGGGAACACTGAAGCTTTCTTT.

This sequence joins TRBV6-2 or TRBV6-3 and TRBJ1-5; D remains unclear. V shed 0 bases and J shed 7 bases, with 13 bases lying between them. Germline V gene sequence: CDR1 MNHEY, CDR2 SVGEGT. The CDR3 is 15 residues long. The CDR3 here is CASSYSVDGSQPQHF. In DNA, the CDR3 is TGTGCCAGCAGTTACTCCGTTGATGGGAGCCAGCCCCAGCATTTT.

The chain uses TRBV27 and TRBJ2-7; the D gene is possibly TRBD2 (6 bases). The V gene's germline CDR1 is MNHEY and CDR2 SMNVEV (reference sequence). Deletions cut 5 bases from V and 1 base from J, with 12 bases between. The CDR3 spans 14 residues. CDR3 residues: CASSLGAGSYEQYF. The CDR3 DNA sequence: TGTGCCAGCAGTCTCGGGGCGGGATCCTACGAGCAGTACTTC.

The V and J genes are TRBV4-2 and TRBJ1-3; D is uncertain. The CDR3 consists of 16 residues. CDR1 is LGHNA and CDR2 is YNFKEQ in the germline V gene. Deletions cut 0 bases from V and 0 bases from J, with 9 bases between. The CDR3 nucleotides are TGTGCCAGCAGCCAAGAAGGTGTAGCCTCTGGAAACACCATATATTTT. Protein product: CASSQEGVASGNTIYF.